The 2 T cell receptor beta chains below all came from one sample that was sequenced in a study of CXCR3-negative and CXCR3-positive naive CD8 T cells. Study-wide results and limits: CXCR3-positive naive cells carried more hydrophobic TRB CDR3s than CXCR3-negative ones.

All TRB cDNA libraries came from 5' RACE performed with UMI labels. TCRdb reprocessed the 5' RACE reads and stores each CDR3 protein as one record, lacking DNA. This table holds roughly 140,000 distinct CDR3 sequences. The antigens these receptors bind are not known. What was sequenced was naive CXCR3+ CD8+ T cells from blood. Subset specified: CD45RO-CCR7+CD27+CD95- naive CD8+ T cells expressing CXCR3 (TNR3+). The receptor source for this set is a human donor in good health. Some clones in this sample may be carry-over from other donors' samples.

CDR3 region: CASSLGGMEQYF. The V gene is TRBV7-2, the J gene TRBJ2-7; without DNA, the TCRdb call of TRBD2 cannot be checked. Germline-derived CDR1 and CDR2 are SGHTA and FQGNSA. The CDR3 runs to 12 residues.

V usage is TRBV7-6 and J usage is TRBJ2-1; TCRdb's D call, TRBD2, is unchecked because there is no DNA. Per germline, CDR1 SGHVS and CDR2 FNYEAQ. The CDR3 has 15 residues. CDR3 region: CASSLTSGSRDEQFF.